Listed below are T cell receptor beta chains from one sample, sequenced in a study of blood T cells in healthy people across ages. TCRdb recomputed calls from the 5' RACE reads with MiXCR, one row per CDR3 protein. The sample holds hundreds of thousands of distinct CDR3 sequences; under 65% are singletons and the top ten take roughly 12%. The sample taken for sequencing was blood. All receptors come from an elderly woman in good health. CDR3s leave out the opening cysteine and the closing phenylalanine or tryptophan. Each record gives: V gene, clone size, CDR3 protein. Clone size is shown for a subset of rows, as once, few, many or a class of expanded clone.

TRBV2,few,ASRDSANYGYT
TRBV7-9,-,ASSCRGTYNEQF
TRBV9,many,ASSVEDGITDTQY
TRBV5-1,-,ASSDQWGDGKAF
TRBV12-3/TRBV12-4,-,ATRAENTNTGELF
TRBV24-1,-,ATSDTRQGSNQPQH
TRBV20-1,-,SASLGLAGHNEQF
TRBV7-7,many,ASSLSDTASEQY
TRBV2,many,ASSADRLQETQY
TRBV5-6,-,ASSRRLGTDTQY
TRBV12-3/TRBV12-4,-,ASSLNQGGAPYEQY
TRBV29-1,-,SVGGRRNYGYT
TRBV5-1,many,ASSYGTSGNEQY
TRBV4-1,-,ANSLLRDGVYEQY
TRBV7-9,-,ASSSGLARETQY
TRBV11-1,-,ASSLTARDRSTDTQY
TRBV7-2,-,ASSLDTSGSRSQF
TRBV6-5,many,ASSYGRLVGEQF
TRBV29-1,many,VRSSPRGDTQY
TRBV9,many,ASGRYGEGEQF
TRBV10-3,-,ATGQGAREKLF
TRBV30,-,AWTERGPYNEQY
TRBV7-2,few,ASSLWTSSNEQY
TRBV4-2,many,ASSRTSGFQETQY
TRBV6-5,-,ASSYQRQGTHEQF
TRBV12-3/TRBV12-4,few,ASSFDSGRGTQY
TRBV4-3,-,ASSRDIAGGIEDTQY
TRBV7-9,-,ASSPPRLAENTGELF
TRBV12-3/TRBV12-4,many,ASSPRSGQAYNEQF
TRBV12-3/TRBV12-4,-,ASIPTGSGNQPQH
TRBV10-3,few,AISESRKTGELF
TRBV28,few,ASSWGVPGNSPLH
TRBV9,many,ASSRGPGGLSSTDTQY
TRBV6-1,few,ASGTTNLGGQPQH
TRBV11-2,-,ASHAGTSGKNEQY
TRBV30,few,AWSASKETQY
TRBV5-1,-,ASSLGVAGRTDTQY
TRBV5-1,-,ASSPGGLSPLH
TRBV6-1,-,ASRLRLEDQPQH
TRBV29-1,many,SVSLAGANTGELF
TRBV28,-,ASSPRTGRTGELF
TRBV11-1,-,ASSHTSGGFTDTQY
TRBV20-1,-,SARWRGENIQY
TRBV29-1,-,SAEDAIGVYEQY
TRBV3-1,few,ASSQDTGRLGDNEQF
TRBV6-5,-,ASSYQHSRTSLQSYEQY